This TCR beta chain was captured by sequencing in a study of spatial heterogeneity in lung cancer. Overall study: Sequencing consistently turned up more beta-chain sequences than alpha-chain sequences.

Time point specified: sample taken at primary tumor resection. No cell sorting; template was whole RNA from tumor, lung tissue or PBMC. V was shortened by 7 bases and J by 8 bases, with 14 bases between the two germline ends. CDR1 and CDR2 (germline): LNHDA, SQIVND (reference sequence). CDR3 length: 12 residues. Individually, TCR cDNA molecules were each labelled with a unique molecular identifier. TCRdb re-analysed the 5' RACE reads in MiXCR, keeping a single row per CDR3 protein. The repertoire holds fewer than 11,000 distinct CDR3 sequences, with roughly an eighth as singletons. To note about this clonotype: Its antigen remains unknown. This beta chain was picked up by a library intended for alpha chains and is off target, so its count carries little meaning.

General study findings and limits: Tumoral mutation counts were tracked by counts of expanded intratumoral alpha and beta TCRs. The authors estimated that about 6.6% of tumor T cells were covered for alpha chains and over 11% for beta chains.

This rearrangement joins TRBV19 to TRBJ1-2, with D unresolved. Sequences were derived from lung tumor tissue, sampled at surgery. The source is a male donor with early-stage non-small cell lung cancer. CDR3 residues: CASNEVSAGYTF. Written as DNA, the CDR3 is TGTGCCAGTAACGAGGTCTCCGCGGGCTACACCTTC. The full variable domain, with the rest looked up from reference TRBV19 and TRBJ1-2, is DGGITQSPKYLFRKEGQNVTLSCEQNLNHDAMYWYRQDPGQGLRLIYYSQIVNDFQKGDIAEGYSVSREKKESFPLTVTSAQKNPTAFYLCASNEVSAGYTFGSGTRLTVV.